Listed here are 3 T cell receptor beta chains from one sample, sequenced in a study of blood T cell repertoires in COVID-19. Clones were read by immunoSEQ multiplex PCR, and TCRdb kept only the in-frame ones, dropping some. The sample has roughly 300,000 clones; 87% are singletons. Sequencing input: peripheral blood. These receptors were taken from a woman between 45 and 60 years old who had recovered from COVID-19.

With respect to this clone: Other nucleotide sequences in the sample specify the same CDR3. The rearrangement uses TRBV27 and TRBJ2-1; D not certain. Germline values: CDR1 MNHEY, CDR2 SMNVEV (reference sequence). This CDR3 is 13 amino acids long. Trimming took off 4 bases at V and 4 bases at J, with 8 bases between the two ends. The CDR3 protein is CASSYREYNEQFF. The CDR3, as DNA: TGTGCCAGCAGTTACCGAGAATACAATGAGCAGTTCTTC.

This chain connects TRBV5-5 to TRBJ1-5, with 8 bases identical to TRBD1. Germline CDR1 and CDR2: SGHKS and YYEKEE (reference sequence). The CDR3 length is 14 residues. With 4 bases clipped from V and 7 bases from J, the junction kept 7 bases outside the gene matches. CDR3 DNA: TGTGCCAGCAGCCCGACAGGGGAGGGCCAGCCCCAGCATTTT. Translation gives CASSPTGEGQPQHF. Combining the CDR3 with reference TRBV5-5 and TRBJ1-5 gives the whole variable domain DAGVTQSPTHLIKTRGQQVTLRCSPISGHKSVSWYQQVLGQGPQFIFQYYEKEERGRGNFPDRFSARQFPNYSSELNVNALLLGDSALYLCASSPTGEGQPQHFGDGTRLSIL.

Notes on this clone: The sample contains more than one DNA sequence encoding this CDR3. The CDR3 DNA sequence: TGTGCCAGCAGCTTAGCTAGCGGGGGCTCCTACGAGCAGTACTTC. Residues: CASSLASGGSYEQYF. This rearrangement joins TRBV7-2 to TRBJ2-7; 9 positions match TRBD2. The CDR3 contains 15 residues. The germline CDR1 and CDR2 sequences are SGHTA and FQGNSA. V gave up 0 bases and J gave up 0 bases; unmatched junction bases: 0. The whole variable domain, remainder taken from reference TRBV7-2 and TRBJ2-7, is GAGVSQSPSNKVTEKGKDVELRCDPISGHTALYWYRQSLGQGLEFLIYFQGNSAPDKSGLPSDRFSAERTGGSVSTLTIQRTQQEDSAVYLCASSLASGGSYEQYFGPGTRLTVT.